This T cell receptor (beta chain) was recovered during a study of radiation and T cells in renal cell carcinoma. Study-level information: Nephrectomy followed 15 Gy stereotactic body radiation by 4 weeks. Findings and caveats of the study: Pretreatment tumor biopsies were lacking, so baseline clonotypes are unknown. From baseline, blood top tumor clonotypes peaked at 2 weeks post-radiation.

Time point reported: baseline pretreatment blood. Treatment of the sample: 15 Gy SBRT to primary tumor, nephrectomy 4 weeks later. Data came from immunoSEQ multiplex PCR; TCRdb stores just in-frame clones and leaves some out. The profile shows tens of thousands of clones, about 79% of them singletons. This clone was observed once. No antigen is known for it. CDR3 size: 14 residues. Germline CDR1 MNHEY, CDR2 SVGAGI. V was pared by 7 bases and J by 3 bases, with 6 bases of the junction left unmatched. This TCR was recovered from a man aged 60 to 75 with renal cell carcinoma. The material was blood, obtained from a patient whose treatment included radiotherapy and nephrectomy. This chain uses TRBV6-5 with TRBJ2-3; 8 positions agree with TRBD2. For the CDR3, the DNA is TGTGCCAGCAAGCCGGGAGGGGGGACAGATACGCAGTATTTT. Encoded protein: CASKPGGGTDTQYF.